A selection of T cell receptor beta chains follows, all from one sample in a study of T cells in Graves' hyperthyroidism and ophthalmopathy. One entry per CDR3 protein results from TCRdb running MiXCR on the multiplex PCR reads. The sample has about 250,000 distinct CDR3 sequences; about 20% are singletons. The sample taken for sequencing was blood. The origin of the receptors is a man younger than 40 with Graves' ophthalmopathy. The CDR3 runs from the conserved cysteine through the conserved F or W. A D gene is named only where the DNA matches it firmly. Clone size is not always given. Where it is, it says once, few, many or a class for expanded clones.

v_gene	j_gene	abundance	d_gene	CDR3aa	CDR3nt
TRBV7-9	TRBJ2-7	many	TRBD1	CASSRGTGGHEQYF	TGTGCCAGCAGCCGAGGGACAGGGGGCCACGAGCAGTACTTC
TRBV25-1	TRBJ1-1	NA	NA	CASSEKGHLNTEAFF	TGTGCCAGCAGTGAAAAGGGACACCTGAACACTGAAGCTTTCTTT
TRBV9	TRBJ1-5	NA	NA	CASSGDSGQPQHF	TGTGCCAGCAGCGGGGACTCTGGGCAGCCCCAGCATTTT
TRBV28	TRBJ2-1	NA	NA	CASSEGLDTQYEQFF	TGTGCCAGCAGTGAAGGGCTGGATACACAATATGAGCAGTTCTTC
TRBV20-1	TRBJ2-3	many	NA	CSARKRVSTDTQYF	TGCAGTGCTAGAAAGCGGGTTAGCACAGATACGCAGTATTTT
TRBV28	TRBJ2-1	many	NA	CASHSHSDEQFF	TGTGCCAGCCACAGCCATTCGGATGAGCAGTTCTTC
TRBV7-2	TRBJ2-3	NA	NA	CASSLRPVTDTQYF	TGTGCCAGCAGCTTACGACCCGTTACAGATACGCAGTATTTT
TRBV20-1	TRBJ2-1	NA	NA	CSAEAPGEQFF	TGCAGTGCGGAAGCACCTGGTGAGCAGTTCTTC
TRBV18	TRBJ1-5	NA	NA	CASSPEVRNQPQHF	TGTGCCAGCTCACCGGAGGTCCGCAATCAGCCCCAGCATTTT
TRBV5-1	TRBJ2-7	many	TRBD1	CASSLISGQGGGEQYF	TGCGCCAGCAGCTTGATTTCGGGACAGGGAGGAGGCGAGCAGTACTTC
TRBV19	TRBJ1-1	NA	NA	CASGESGEAFF	TGTGCCAGCGGGGAGAGTGGTGAAGCTTTCTTT
TRBV27	TRBJ2-7	few	TRBD1	CASSSRDRSPYEQYF	TGTGCCAGCAGTTCCCGGGACAGGAGCCCCTACGAGCAGTACTTC
TRBV28	TRBJ2-1	few	TRBD2	CASSLGAGVYNEQFF	TGTGCCAGCAGTTTAGGAGCGGGAGTTTACAATGAGCAGTTCTTC
TRBV7-9	TRBJ2-1	many	NA	CACQTSFNEQFF	TGTGCCTGCCAAACTAGCTTCAATGAGCAGTTCTTC
TRBV28	TRBJ1-1	many	TRBD1	CASSFPHRGRTGYTEAFF	TGTGCCAGCAGTTTCCCCCACAGGGGCCGAACCGGGTACACTGAAGCTTTCTTT
TRBV2	TRBJ2-7	few	TRBD1	CASSADRVGEQYF	TGTGCCAGCAGCGCGGACAGGGTGGGCGAGCAGTACTTC
TRBV9	TRBJ1-2	many	NA	CASSVGGAGSNYGYTF	TGTGCCAGCAGCGTAGGAGGGGCAGGGTCTAACTATGGCTACACCTTC
TRBV4-1	TRBJ2-1	NA	TRBD2	CASSPVGPGGHYNEQFF	TGCGCCAGCAGCCCCGTTGGGCCGGGAGGACATTACAATGAGCAGTTCTTC
TRBV7-9	TRBJ1-2	few	NA	CATGDSRGYGYTF	TGTGCCACTGGCGATTCGCGGGGCTATGGCTACACCTTC